A single sample is the source of the 27 T cell receptor beta chains below, sequenced in a study of identifying expanded T cells in peripheral blood. Generated by immunoSEQ multiplex PCR, the TCRdb table keeps only in-frame clones and is missing some. The sample lists around 100,000 clones, about 91% occurring once. Sequences were obtained from blood. These receptors came from a person aged 18 to 70 in good health.

The chain uses TRBV27 and TRBJ1-5, with a possible D match to TRBD1 (5 bases). The germline CDR1 and CDR2 sequences are MNHEY and SMNVEV (reference sequence). The CDR3 contains 14 residues. V was pared by 6 bases and J by 3 bases, with 12 bases between. Here the CDR3 DNA reads TGTGCCAGCAGATTAAGGGGCCTCAATCAGCCCCAGCATTTT. Amino acids: CASRLRGLNQPQHF.

The V call is TRBV15, the J call TRBJ2-2; D call uncertain. The CDR3 covers 14 residues. V lost 0 bases to trimming and J lost 7 bases, with 9 bases between them. Germline loops: CDR1 LNHNV, CDR2 YYDKDF (reference sequence). Here the CDR3 reads CATSRDLSGGELFF. For the CDR3, the DNA is TGTGCCACCAGCAGAGATCTTAGTGGCGGGGAGCTGTTTTTT.

V gene TRBV27 combines with J gene TRBJ1-2; TRBD1 matches 7 bases. CDR3 length: 14 amino acids. V shed 5 bases, J shed 0 bases, and the junction held 3 bases outside the gene matches. Germline CDR1 is MNHEY and CDR2 is SMNVEV (reference sequence). CDR3: CASSPQGANYGYTF. The CDR3 nucleotides read TGTGCCAGCAGTCCCCAGGGGGCTAACTATGGCTACACCTTC.

CDR3 protein: CATWEGSSTDTQYF. In DNA, the CDR3 is TGCGCCACCTGGGAGGGATCTAGCACAGATACGCAGTATTTT. The V gene is TRBV5-1, the J gene TRBJ2-3, with 7 nucleotides matching TRBD2. The V and J ends lost 9 bases and 0 bases, in that order; junction bases with no gene match: 7. Germline V gene lookup returns CDR1 SGHRS and CDR2 YFSETQ. The length of the CDR3 is 14 residues.

This clone was seen only once. The rearrangement uses TRBV29-1 and TRBJ1-3; D remains ambiguous. CDR1 and CDR2 from the germline V gene are SQVTM and ANQGSEA. Trimming pared 2 bases from V and 1 base from J, leaving 6 bases between. The CDR3 totals 13 residues. The CDR3 loop is CSVEMGSGNTIYF. The DNA for the CDR3 is TGCAGCGTTGAAATGGGATCTGGAAACACCATATATTTT. Based on the CDR3 plus reference TRBV29-1 and TRBJ1-3, the full variable domain is SAVISQKPSRDICQRGTSLTIQCQVDSQVTMMFWYRQQPGQSLTLIATANQGSEATYESGFVIDKFPISRPNLTFSTLTVSNMSPEDSSIYLCSVEMGSGNTIYFGEGSWLTVV.

This clone was seen only a few times. J is TRBJ1-5 and V is TRBV6-1, with D possibly matching TRBD1 (5 bases). CDR1 and CDR2 (germline): MNHNS, SASEGT. V was clipped by 4 bases and J by 7 bases, with 14 bases between them. This CDR3 comprises 14 residues. CDR3 sequence (DNA): TGTGCCAGCAGTGTTGGGGGGTGGAGGCAGCCCCAGCATTTT. Residues: CASSVGGWRQPQHF.

The chain combines TRBV30 with TRBJ1-4; D possibly corresponds to TRBD1 (5 bases). CDR1 is GTSNPN and CDR2 is SVGIG in the germline V gene (reference sequence). There are 17 residues in the CDR3. V was clipped by 0 bases and J by 1 base, with 15 bases between them. CDR3 amino acids: CAWSVRRGIRTNEKLFF. CDR3 in DNA: TGTGCCTGGAGTGTACGACGGGGGATTCGAACTAATGAAAAACTGTTTTTT.

This sequence joins TRBV5-8 and TRBJ1-1, with D hard to call. Trimming shortened V by 0 bases and J by 8 bases, and 8 bases separated the two germline ends. From germline, CDR1 is SGHTS and CDR2 YDEGEE. The CDR3 is 12 residues long. CDR3 amino acids: CASSLDRQEAFF. Here the CDR3 DNA reads TGTGCCAGCAGCTTGGATCGCCAAGAAGCTTTCTTT.

The chain has TRBV11-1 and TRBJ2-7, with 12 bases matching TRBD1. This CDR3 has 15 amino acids. CDR1 and CDR2 from the germline V gene are SGHAT and FQDESV (reference sequence). Trimming at V came to 2 bases and at J to 6 bases, leaving 5 bases not matched to a gene. CDR3 in amino acids: CASSLTGTGGAEQYF. CDR3 coding DNA: TGTGCCAGCAGCTTAACCGGGACAGGGGGCGCCGAGCAGTACTTC.

The chain carries TRBV19 and TRBJ2-1; 16 positions agree with TRBD2. Germline loops: CDR1 LNHDA, CDR2 SQIVND (reference sequence). The CDR3 spans 17 residues. Trimming removed 3 bases from V and 4 bases from J; junction bases left unmatched: 3. In DNA form, the CDR3 reads TGTGCCAGTAGTATCGGGACTAGCGGGGGGGGATACAATGAGCAGTTCTTC. Residues: CASSIGTSGGGYNEQFF.

The DNA for the CDR3 is TGCGCCAGCAGTCAATCGTTCAGGGTCATTACACCCTACACAGATACGCAGTATTTT. Encoded protein: CASSQSFRVITPYTDTQYF. The V call is TRBV23-1, the J call TRBJ2-3; tentative D call: TRBD1 (5 bases). TRBV23-1 is classed as an ORF, of uncertain function. Trimming cost V 0 bases and J 2 bases, with 21 bases left between them. The length of the CDR3 is 19 residues.

The genes are TRBV29-1 and TRBJ1-2; D possibly corresponds to TRBD1 (5 bases). The germline V and J ends were trimmed by 1 base and 8 bases, with 11 bases remaining between them. Germline lookup yields CDR1 SQVTM and CDR2 ANQGSEA. The CDR3 length is 12 residues. CDR3 in amino acids: CSVEGRVGGYTF. The CDR3 DNA reads TGCAGCGTTGAAGGCAGGGTCGGCGGCTACACCTTC.

The V gene is TRBV2, the J gene TRBJ2-3; TRBD1 matches 8 bases. J lost 4 bases, V lost 6 bases, and 12 bases had no gene match. Germline-derived CDR1 and CDR2 are SNHLY and FYNNEI. The CDR3 length is 16 residues. CDR3 region: CASSGQGSSGADTQYF. CDR3 coding DNA: TGTGCCAGCAGCGGACAGGGAAGTTCGGGCGCAGATACGCAGTATTTT.

This clone was observed once. The chain recombines TRBV7-8 with TRBJ2-5; the D gene is possibly TRBD2 (6 bases). The V gene's germline CDR1 is SGHVS and CDR2 FQNEAQ. Trimming stripped 3 bases from V and 1 base from J, with 9 bases between. CDR3 length: 14 residues. The CDR3 loop is CASSFSGLQETQYF. Written as DNA, the CDR3 is TGTGCCAGCAGCTTCTCGGGACTCCAAGAGACCCAGTACTTC.

The chain recombines TRBV15 with TRBJ1-5, with D maybe TRBD1 (5 bases). The V gene's germline CDR1 is LNHNV and CDR2 YYDKDF (reference sequence). This CDR3 spans 15 amino acids. V lost 0 bases and J 6 bases, leaving 12 bases between the germline ends. The CDR3 protein is CATSRDLGGIQPQHF. CDR3 DNA: TGTGCCACCAGCAGAGATCTGGGGGGAATTCAGCCCCAGCATTTT.

This clone was seen only once. The chain recombines TRBV7-2 with TRBJ1-2; D unclear. Germline V lookup: CDR1 SGHTA, CDR2 FQGNSA. The V end lost 5 bases, the J end lost 4 bases, and 20 bases lay between the germline ends. The CDR3 has 16 amino acids. CDR3 in DNA: TGTGCCAGCAGCCCACCGGGTGGGAGCTTAATCTATGGCTACACCTTC. Residues: CASSPPGGSLIYGYTF. The whole variable domain, remainder taken from reference TRBV7-2 and TRBJ1-2, is GAGVSQSPSNKVTEKGKDVELRCDPISGHTALYWYRQSLGQGLEFLIYFQGNSAPDKSGLPSDRFSAERTGGSVSTLTIQRTQQEDSAVYLCASSPPGGSLIYGYTFGSGTRLTVV.

CDR3: CASSSLGQPNNEQFF. In DNA, the CDR3 is TGTGCCAGCAGCTCTCTTGGACAGCCGAACAATGAGCAGTTCTTC. The chain couples TRBV7-2 to TRBJ2-1; a possible D gene is TRBD1 (6 bases). Trimming left V 4 bases short and J 5 bases short, with 15 bases between. Germline CDR1 reads SGHTA; CDR2 reads FQGNSA. This CDR3 comprises 15 residues.

The rearrangement joins TRBV11-3 to TRBJ2-2; 9 bases line up with TRBD2. V lost 2 bases and J lost 5; bases outside the gene matches: 6. CDR1 is SGHNT and CDR2 is YENEEA in the germline V gene. CDR3 size: 16 residues. This CDR3 reads CASSLPSGKVTGELFF. The CDR3 coding sequence is TGTGCCAGCAGCTTACCTAGCGGGAAAGTTACCGGGGAGCTGTTTTTT.

The chain links TRBV30 to TRBJ2-5; 7 bases align to TRBD1. The CDR3 spans 14 residues. Germline CDR1 is GTSNPN and CDR2 is SVGIG (reference sequence). The ends lost 2 bases at V and 3 bases at J; junction bases unmatched: 6. For the CDR3, the DNA is TGTGCCTGGAGTCCCGCCGGGACAGAAGAGACCCAGTACTTC. This sequence encodes CAWSPAGTEETQYF. Complete variable domain (other parts from reference TRBV30 and TRBJ2-5): SQTIHQWPATLVQPVGSPLSLECTVEGTSNPNLYWYRQAAGRGLQLLFYSVGIGQISSEVPQNLSASRPQDRQFILSSKKLLLSDSGFYLCAWSPAGTEETQYFGPGTRLLVL.

The chain links TRBV7-2 to TRBJ1-5; no clear D. There are 15 residues in the CDR3. Per the germline V gene, CDR1 is SGHTA and CDR2 is FQGNSA. V lost 4 bases to trimming and J lost 5 bases, with 15 bases between them. CDR3 in amino acids: CASSSSEGPDQPQHF. CDR3 in DNA: TGTGCCAGCAGCTCCTCCGAGGGTCCGGATCAGCCCCAGCATTTT.

There are a few counts of this clone. This chain connects TRBV28 to TRBJ1-2; TRBD1 matches 7 bases. In germline, CDR1 is MDHEN, CDR2 SYDVKM. V was clipped by 3 bases and J by 8 bases; unmatched bases: 9. The CDR3 loop spans 14 amino acids. CDR3 sequence: CASSFRGVVRGYTF. The DNA for the CDR3 is TGTGCCAGCAGTTTCAGGGGGGTGGTGCGCGGCTACACCTTC.

This clone has more than one count but fewer than ten. The J gene is TRBJ2-5, the V gene TRBV5-1, with TRBD1 identical over 7 bases. Per germline, CDR1 SGHRS and CDR2 YFSETQ. Trimming removed 4 bases from V and 2 bases from J; junction bases left unmatched: 5. The CDR3 is 14 residues long. The CDR3 here is CASSPGQEQETQYF. CDR3 DNA: TGCGCCAGCAGCCCCGGACAGGAACAAGAGACCCAGTACTTC.

In this sample, this clone turned up once. The chain joins TRBV14 to TRBJ2-6, with 11 bases fitting TRBD1. The CDR3 consists of 18 residues. Looked up from germline, CDR1 is SGHDN and CDR2 is FVKESK. V dropped 1 base and J dropped 3; count of bases not matched to a gene: 5. DNA of the CDR3: TGTGCCAGCAGCCAAGGGACAGGGGGCGCACGTGGGGCCAACGTCCTGACTTTC. Amino acid sequence: CASSQGTGGARGANVLTF.

The chain joins TRBV7-3 to TRBJ2-1; 8 nucleotides match TRBD2. The CDR3 sequence is 15 residues long. The V gene's germline CDR1 is SGHTA and CDR2 FQGTGA. The J segment lost 5 bases and the V segment lost 1 base, leaving 4 bases of the junction unmatched. For the CDR3, the DNA is TGTGCCAGCAGCTTAAAAATACTAGCGGACAATGAGCAGTTCTTC. Translated: CASSLKILADNEQFF.

This chain connects TRBV13 to TRBJ2-5; the D is unclear. The germline gives CDR1 PRHDT, CDR2 FYEKMQ (reference sequence). The V and J ends lost 5 bases and 4 bases respectively, with 14 bases between them. The CDR3 consists of 14 residues. In DNA, the CDR3 is TGTGCCAGCAGCCTGGCAGAGAATGTAGAGACCCAGTACTTC. This translates into CASSLAENVETQYF. Filled out from reference TRBV13 and TRBJ2-5, the complete variable domain reads AAGVIQSPRHLIKEKRETATLKCYPIPRHDTVYWYQQGPGQDPQFLISFYEKMQSDKGSIPDRFSAQQFSDYHSELNMSSLELGDSALYFCASSLAENVETQYFGPGTRLLVL.

There are a few counts of this clone. The V and J genes are TRBV7-9 and TRBJ1-5; D unresolved. This CDR3 region has 13 residues. Trimming removed 5 bases at V and 4 bases at J, with 9 bases between. Germline loops: CDR1 SEHNR, CDR2 FQNEAQ (reference sequence). CDR3 nucleotide sequence: TGTGCCAGCAGCGCAACAGAGAATCAGCCCCAGCATTTT. The encoded protein is CASSATENQPQHF.

The chain links TRBV28 to TRBJ1-2, with D uncertain. The CDR3 extends over 12 amino acids. V dropped 2 bases and J dropped 8 bases, with 9 bases sitting between them. Germline V gene sequence: CDR1 MDHEN, CDR2 SYDVKM. CDR3 residues: CASSLGNRGYTF. CDR3 in DNA: TGTGCCAGCAGTTTAGGGAATCGGGGCTACACCTTC.